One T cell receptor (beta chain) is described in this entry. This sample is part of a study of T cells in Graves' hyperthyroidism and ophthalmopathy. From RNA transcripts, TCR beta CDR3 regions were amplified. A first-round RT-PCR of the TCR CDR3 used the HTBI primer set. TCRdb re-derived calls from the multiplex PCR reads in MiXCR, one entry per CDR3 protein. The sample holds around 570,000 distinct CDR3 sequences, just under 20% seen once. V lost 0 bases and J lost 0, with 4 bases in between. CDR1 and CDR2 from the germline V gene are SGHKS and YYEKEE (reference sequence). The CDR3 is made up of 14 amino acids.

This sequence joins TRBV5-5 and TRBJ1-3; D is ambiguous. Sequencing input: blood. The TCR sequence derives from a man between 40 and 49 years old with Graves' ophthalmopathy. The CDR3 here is CASSLDLSGNTIYF. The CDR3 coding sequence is TGTGCCAGCAGCTTGGACCTCTCTGGAAACACCATATATTTT.